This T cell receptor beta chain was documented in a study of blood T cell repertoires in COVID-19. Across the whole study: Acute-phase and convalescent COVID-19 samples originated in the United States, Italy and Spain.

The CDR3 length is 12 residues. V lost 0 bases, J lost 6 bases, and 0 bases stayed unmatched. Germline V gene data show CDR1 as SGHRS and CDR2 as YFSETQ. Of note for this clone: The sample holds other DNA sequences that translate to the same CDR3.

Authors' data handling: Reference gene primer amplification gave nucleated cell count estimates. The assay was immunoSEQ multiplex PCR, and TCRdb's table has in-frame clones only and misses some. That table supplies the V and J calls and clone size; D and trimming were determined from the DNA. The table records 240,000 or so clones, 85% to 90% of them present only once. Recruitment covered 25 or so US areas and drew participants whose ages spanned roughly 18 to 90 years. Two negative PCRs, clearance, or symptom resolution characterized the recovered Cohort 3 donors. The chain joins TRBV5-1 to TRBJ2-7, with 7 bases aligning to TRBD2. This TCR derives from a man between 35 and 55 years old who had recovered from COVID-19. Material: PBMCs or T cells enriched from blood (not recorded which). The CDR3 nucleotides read TGCGCCAGCAGCTTGGGCGGGGGCGAGCAGTACTTC. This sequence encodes CASSLGGGEQYF.